This is a list of T cell receptor beta chains from one sample in a study of early T cells in non-severe SARS-CoV-2 infection. Via MiXCR, TCRdb re-called the 5' RACE reads, giving one row per CDR3 protein. Found here are tens of thousands of distinct CDR3 sequences, 12% of them singletons; the top ten hold approximately 6.4%. Sample: whole blood. The receptors here all came from an adult who was a healthcare worker with PCR-confirmed SARS-CoV-2 infection or an uninfected control (not recorded which). CDR3s include the opening cysteine and the closing phenylalanine or tryptophan. D genes are given only for firm matches. Clone size is stated in some rows and not others, as once, few, many or a class when expanded.

d_gene: -
v_gene: TRBV19
j_gene: TRBJ2-4
abundance: many
CDR3nt: TGTGCCAGTAGTCCGCGTCGGGCCAGTCAAAACATTCAGTACTTC
CDR3aa: CASSPRRASQNIQYF

d_gene: TRBD2
v_gene: TRBV19
j_gene: TRBJ2-3
abundance: -
CDR3nt: TGTGCCAGTAGTATACGGGGGGGCCAAGGTAGCACAGATACGCAGTATTTT
CDR3aa: CASSIRGGQGSTDTQYF

d_gene: -
v_gene: TRBV7-9
j_gene: TRBJ1-1
abundance: few
CDR3nt: TGTGCCAGCAGCACACGGACGGTTATGAACACTGAAGCTTTCTTT
CDR3aa: CASSTRTVMNTEAFF

d_gene: TRBD2
v_gene: TRBV4-1
j_gene: TRBJ2-7
abundance: few
CDR3nt: TGCGCCAGCAGCCGAGGGACTAGCGGAGCCTACGAGCAGTACTTC
CDR3aa: CASSRGTSGAYEQYF

d_gene: -
v_gene: TRBV5-1
j_gene: TRBJ1-2
abundance: many
CDR3nt: TGCGCCAGCAGCTTGTTGACATCTATGGGCTACACCTTC
CDR3aa: CASSLLTSMGYTF

d_gene: -
v_gene: TRBV2
j_gene: TRBJ2-2
abundance: many
CDR3nt: TGTGCCAGCAAGTCGGGGTGGGGAAACACCGGGGAGCTGTTTTTT
CDR3aa: CASKSGWGNTGELFF

d_gene: TRBD1
v_gene: TRBV7-9
j_gene: TRBJ1-2
abundance: few
CDR3nt: TGTGCCAGCAGCTTAGGCGGGACAGGGGTTATCTATGGCTACACCTTC
CDR3aa: CASSLGGTGVIYGYTF

d_gene: -
v_gene: TRBV29-1
j_gene: TRBJ1-4
abundance: few
CDR3nt: TGCAGCGTTGAAGGTGGGACGGATGCTGCAACTAATGAAAAACTGTTTTTT
CDR3aa: CSVEGGTDAATNEKLFF

d_gene: TRBD2
v_gene: TRBV24-1
j_gene: TRBJ2-1
abundance: few
CDR3nt: TGTGTCACCAGTGACCGAACCCCTAGCGGGAGGTCCTACAATGAGCAGTTCTTC
CDR3aa: CVTSDRTPSGRSYNEQFF

d_gene: -
v_gene: TRBV12-3/TRBV12-4
j_gene: TRBJ2-7
abundance: -
CDR3nt: TGTGCCAGCAGTGTTATAGGGGCCCACGAGCAGTACTTC
CDR3aa: CASSVIGAHEQYF

d_gene: -
v_gene: TRBV29-1
j_gene: TRBJ1-3
abundance: -
CDR3nt: TGCAGCGTTGATGGGGGGGCCGTGGACACCATATATTTT
CDR3aa: CSVDGGAVDTIYF

d_gene: -
v_gene: TRBV9
j_gene: TRBJ1-1
abundance: few
CDR3nt: TGTGCCAGCAGCGTAGGTGCAGGGTTTTCGGGCACTGAAGCTTTCTTT
CDR3aa: CASSVGAGFSGTEAFF

d_gene: TRBD2
v_gene: TRBV20-1
j_gene: TRBJ2-3
abundance: many
CDR3nt: TGCAGTGCCAAACCCGAAGGGACTAGCGGGAGGCGGACAGATACGCAGTATTTT
CDR3aa: CSAKPEGTSGRRTDTQYF

d_gene: -
v_gene: TRBV9
j_gene: TRBJ2-7
abundance: -
CDR3nt: TGTGCCAGCAGCGTAGCTGGTCAGGGGTCCCACGAGCAGTACTTC
CDR3aa: CASSVAGQGSHEQYF

d_gene: -
v_gene: TRBV18
j_gene: TRBJ1-5
abundance: many
CDR3nt: TGTGCCAGCTCTGCCGGGGGCCTTTCTCAGCCCCAGCATTTT
CDR3aa: CASSAGGLSQPQHF

d_gene: -
v_gene: TRBV12-3/TRBV12-4
j_gene: TRBJ2-5
abundance: few
CDR3nt: TGTGCCAGCAACAGACAGTTCCAAGAGACCCAGTACTTC
CDR3aa: CASNRQFQETQYF

d_gene: TRBD2
v_gene: TRBV10-3
j_gene: TRBJ2-1
abundance: few
CDR3nt: TGTGCCATCAGTGGGGGACTAATCAATGAGCAGTTCTTC
CDR3aa: CAISGGLINEQFF

d_gene: -
v_gene: TRBV20-1
j_gene: TRBJ2-1
abundance: many
CDR3nt: TGCAGTGCGGCCGGGCCTAAGGGCAATGAGCAGTTCTTC
CDR3aa: CSAAGPKGNEQFF

d_gene: -
v_gene: TRBV6-1
j_gene: TRBJ2-2
abundance: many
CDR3nt: TGTGCCAGCAGAACCTATAGCGGGACAGACACCGGGGAGCTGTTTTTT
CDR3aa: CASRTYSGTDTGELFF

d_gene: TRBD1
v_gene: TRBV11-2
j_gene: TRBJ1-2
abundance: many
CDR3nt: TGTGCCAGCAGCCAGAGACAGGGGGAAGATGGCTACACCTTC
CDR3aa: CASSQRQGEDGYTF

d_gene: -
v_gene: TRBV12-3/TRBV12-4
j_gene: TRBJ2-7
abundance: -
CDR3nt: TGTGCCAGCAGTCGGCCGGGACTGGGCAACGAGCAGTACTTC
CDR3aa: CASSRPGLGNEQYF

d_gene: TRBD2
v_gene: TRBV3-1
j_gene: TRBJ2-1
abundance: few
CDR3nt: TGTGCCAGCAGCCAAGGTTTAGCGGGGATTTACAATGAGCAGTTCTTC
CDR3aa: CASSQGLAGIYNEQFF

d_gene: -
v_gene: TRBV18
j_gene: TRBJ2-1
abundance: -
CDR3nt: TGTGCCAGCTCACCAAGGCCGGCGGATCTGTACAATGAGCAGTTCTTC
CDR3aa: CASSPRPADLYNEQFF

d_gene: -
v_gene: TRBV7-6
j_gene: TRBJ2-3
abundance: -
CDR3nt: TGTGCCAGCAGCTTAGTGGCGCCCATGGGCACAGATACGCAGTATTTT
CDR3aa: CASSLVAPMGTDTQYF

d_gene: TRBD1
v_gene: TRBV18
j_gene: TRBJ1-1
abundance: many
CDR3nt: TGTGCCAGCTCACCTTTCGTCGGACAGGGGGCGCGGGGCACTGAAGCTTTCTTT
CDR3aa: CASSPFVGQGARGTEAFF

d_gene: TRBD1
v_gene: TRBV11-2
j_gene: TRBJ2-4
abundance: -
CDR3nt: TGTGCCAGCAGCCCCGGACAGGGTCTGAACATTCAGTACTTC
CDR3aa: CASSPGQGLNIQYF

d_gene: TRBD1
v_gene: TRBV5-1
j_gene: TRBJ2-3
abundance: few
CDR3nt: TGCGCCAGCAGCTCTCGTACAGGGGGCTCGTGGACAGATACGCAGTATTTT
CDR3aa: CASSSRTGGSWTDTQYF

d_gene: -
v_gene: TRBV12-3/TRBV12-4
j_gene: TRBJ2-2
abundance: -
CDR3nt: TGTGCCAGCAGTTTTTATTTAGGGGAGCTGTTTTTT
CDR3aa: CASSFYLGELFF

d_gene: -
v_gene: TRBV5-1
j_gene: TRBJ1-2
abundance: -
CDR3nt: TGCGCCAGCAGCTTGGAAGGGGATATTCGCGGCTACACCTTC
CDR3aa: CASSLEGDIRGYTF

d_gene: -
v_gene: TRBV19
j_gene: TRBJ1-5
abundance: many
CDR3nt: TGTGCCAGTAGTATAGCGAGTGATCAGCCCCAGCATTTT
CDR3aa: CASSIASDQPQHF

d_gene: -
v_gene: TRBV29-1
j_gene: TRBJ2-5
abundance: few
CDR3nt: TGCAGCGTTGTAGCCTCCGCAGAGACCCAGTACTTC
CDR3aa: CSVVASAETQYF

d_gene: TRBD1
v_gene: TRBV12-3/TRBV12-4
j_gene: TRBJ2-5
abundance: many
CDR3nt: TGTGCCAGCAGTGAGACAGGGGCCATAGGAGAGACCCAGTACTTC
CDR3aa: CASSETGAIGETQYF

d_gene: -
v_gene: TRBV4-2
j_gene: TRBJ2-7
abundance: few
CDR3nt: TGTGCCAGCAGCCAAGACCCCCCCAGCGGAGACGGGTACGAGCAGTACTTC
CDR3aa: CASSQDPPSGDGYEQYF

d_gene: -
v_gene: TRBV21-1
j_gene: TRBJ2-2
abundance: few
CDR3nt: TGTGCCAGCAGCACAGGGACAGGGGGCTTTACCGGGGAGCTGTTTTTT
CDR3aa: CASSTGTGGFTGELFF

d_gene: -
v_gene: TRBV20-1
j_gene: TRBJ2-1
abundance: few
CDR3nt: TGCAGTGGTAGTCCCGTAGTCGGGCAGGGCTATGAGCAGTTCTTC
CDR3aa: CSGSPVVGQGYEQFF

d_gene: -
v_gene: TRBV10-2
j_gene: TRBJ2-1
abundance: -
CDR3nt: TGCGCCAGCAGTGAGCTGTATCACAATGAGCAGTTCTTC
CDR3aa: CASSELYHNEQFF

d_gene: -
v_gene: TRBV4-1
j_gene: TRBJ1-5
abundance: many
CDR3nt: TGCGCCAGCAGCAACCTCCCGGGAGGAGGGGAGCCCCAGCATTTT
CDR3aa: CASSNLPGGGEPQHF

d_gene: TRBD2
v_gene: TRBV10-2
j_gene: TRBJ2-1
abundance: many
CDR3nt: TGCGCCAGCATCAGTCCGGGACTAGCGGTCAATGAGCAGTTCTTC
CDR3aa: CASISPGLAVNEQFF

d_gene: -
v_gene: TRBV12-3/TRBV12-4
j_gene: TRBJ2-7
abundance: many
CDR3nt: TGTGCCAGCAGTTTTGATTTGGTGTCCGAGCAGTACTTC
CDR3aa: CASSFDLVSEQYF

d_gene: TRBD1
v_gene: TRBV5-6
j_gene: TRBJ2-3
abundance: many
CDR3nt: TGTGCCAGCAGCGGAGGACAGGGGACAGATACGCAGTATTTT
CDR3aa: CASSGGQGTDTQYF

d_gene: -
v_gene: TRBV9
j_gene: TRBJ1-3
abundance: many
CDR3nt: TGTGCCAGCAGCGTGACTACAGTGAACTCTGGAAACACCATATATTTT
CDR3aa: CASSVTTVNSGNTIYF

d_gene: -
v_gene: TRBV24-1
j_gene: TRBJ1-5
abundance: many
CDR3nt: TGTGCCACCAGTGAGATTGGGGCTGGCAATCAGCCCCAGCATTTT
CDR3aa: CATSEIGAGNQPQHF

d_gene: -
v_gene: TRBV9
j_gene: TRBJ1-1
abundance: many
CDR3nt: TGTGCCAGCAGCGTAGGCCCCCTGAACACTGAAGCTTTCTTT
CDR3aa: CASSVGPLNTEAFF

d_gene: TRBD2
v_gene: TRBV29-1
j_gene: TRBJ2-2
abundance: many
CDR3nt: TGCAGCGCTGGCTCAGCAGCGGGGGGGCTCGGGGAGCTGTTTTTT
CDR3aa: CSAGSAAGGLGELFF

d_gene: -
v_gene: TRBV25-1
j_gene: TRBJ2-2
abundance: -
CDR3nt: TGTGCCAGCAGTTCAATGGCAGGGGATAGGACCGGGGAGCTGTTTTTT
CDR3aa: CASSSMAGDRTGELFF

d_gene: TRBD1
v_gene: TRBV9
j_gene: TRBJ1-6
abundance: few
CDR3nt: TGTGCCAGCAGAAGGGGGCCAAGTAATTCACCCCTCCACTTT
CDR3aa: CASRRGPSNSPLHF

d_gene: -
v_gene: TRBV5-1
j_gene: TRBJ2-7
abundance: -
CDR3nt: TGCGCCAGCAGCTTGAGGGGCGACTCCTACGAGCAGTACTTC
CDR3aa: CASSLRGDSYEQYF

d_gene: -
v_gene: TRBV30
j_gene: TRBJ1-2
abundance: many
CDR3nt: TGTGCCTGGACCCCCACACGGGGACGCGGCTACACCTTC
CDR3aa: CAWTPTRGRGYTF